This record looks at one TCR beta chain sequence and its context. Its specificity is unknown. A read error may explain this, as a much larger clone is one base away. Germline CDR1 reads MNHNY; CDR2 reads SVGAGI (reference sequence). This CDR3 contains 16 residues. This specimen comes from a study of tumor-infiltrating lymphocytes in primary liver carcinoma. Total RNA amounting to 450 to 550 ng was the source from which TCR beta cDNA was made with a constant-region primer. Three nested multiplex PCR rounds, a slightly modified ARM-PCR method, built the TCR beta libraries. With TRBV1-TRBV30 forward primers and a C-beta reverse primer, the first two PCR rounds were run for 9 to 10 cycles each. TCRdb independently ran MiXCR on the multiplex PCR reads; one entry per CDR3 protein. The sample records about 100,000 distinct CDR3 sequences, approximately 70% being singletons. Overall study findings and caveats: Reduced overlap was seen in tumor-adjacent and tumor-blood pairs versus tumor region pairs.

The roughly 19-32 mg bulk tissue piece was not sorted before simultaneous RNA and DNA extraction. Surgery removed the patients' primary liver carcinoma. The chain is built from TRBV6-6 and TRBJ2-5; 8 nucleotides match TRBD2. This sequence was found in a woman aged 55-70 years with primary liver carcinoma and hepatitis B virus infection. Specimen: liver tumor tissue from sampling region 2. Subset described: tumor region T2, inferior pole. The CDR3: CATRGGRRGYHETQYF. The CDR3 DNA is TGTGCCACCCGTGGCGGGAGGAGAGGTTACCATGAGACCCAGTACTTC.